The T cell receptor beta chain described here comes from a study of T cells after yellow fever vaccination. TCRdb processed the 5' RACE reads anew with MiXCR; each CDR3 protein has one entry. Of some 350,000 distinct CDR3 sequences listed, around a tenth were seen once; the top ten hold roughly 18%. V was pared by 5 bases and J by 3 bases, with 15 bases between. This CDR3 has 15 residues. The germline V gene has CDR1 SGHDT and CDR2 YYEEEE. This clonotype appeared a few times. Material: PBMCs, obtained on the day of the first yellow fever vaccination. The chain is built from TRBV5-6 and TRBJ1-3; TRBD1 might be the D (6 bases). This receptor was taken from a man aged 18 to 35 who received the YFV17D yellow fever vaccine. CDR3 sequence (DNA): TGTGCCAGCAGTCCGGGACATCGCAGTGGAAACACCATATATTTT. Residues: CASSPGHRSGNTIYF.